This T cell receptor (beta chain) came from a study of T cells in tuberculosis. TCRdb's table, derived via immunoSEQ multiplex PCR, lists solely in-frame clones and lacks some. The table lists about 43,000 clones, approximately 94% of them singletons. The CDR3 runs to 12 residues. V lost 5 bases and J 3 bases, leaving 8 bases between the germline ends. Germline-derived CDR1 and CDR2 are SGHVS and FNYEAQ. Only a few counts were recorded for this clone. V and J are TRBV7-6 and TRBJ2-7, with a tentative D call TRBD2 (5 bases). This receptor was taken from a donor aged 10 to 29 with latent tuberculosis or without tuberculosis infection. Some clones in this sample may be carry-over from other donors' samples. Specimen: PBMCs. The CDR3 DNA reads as TGTGCCAGCAGCGGCCGGGGCTACGAGCAGTACTTC. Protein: CASSGRGYEQYF.